The clone carrying this T cell receptor beta chain was seen once. TCRdb's table, derived via immunoSEQ multiplex PCR, lists solely in-frame clones and lacks some. The table shows approximately 250,000 clones, with around four fifths occurring only once. This sample is drawn from a study of blood T cell repertoires in COVID-19. This CDR3 has 16 residues. Germline lookup yields CDR1 MGHRA and CDR2 YSYEKL. The ends lost 4 bases at V and 3 bases at J; junction bases unmatched: 9. The chain employs TRBV4-1 and TRBJ2-3; TRBD1 matches 8 bases. Material for sequencing was peripheral blood. This clonotype originated in a woman aged 60-70 years with active or convalescent COVID-19. CDR3 DNA sequence: TGCGCCAGCAGCCCCCAGGGGGCGCGGGGAACAGATACGCAGTATTTT. This sequence encodes CASSPQGARGTDTQYF.